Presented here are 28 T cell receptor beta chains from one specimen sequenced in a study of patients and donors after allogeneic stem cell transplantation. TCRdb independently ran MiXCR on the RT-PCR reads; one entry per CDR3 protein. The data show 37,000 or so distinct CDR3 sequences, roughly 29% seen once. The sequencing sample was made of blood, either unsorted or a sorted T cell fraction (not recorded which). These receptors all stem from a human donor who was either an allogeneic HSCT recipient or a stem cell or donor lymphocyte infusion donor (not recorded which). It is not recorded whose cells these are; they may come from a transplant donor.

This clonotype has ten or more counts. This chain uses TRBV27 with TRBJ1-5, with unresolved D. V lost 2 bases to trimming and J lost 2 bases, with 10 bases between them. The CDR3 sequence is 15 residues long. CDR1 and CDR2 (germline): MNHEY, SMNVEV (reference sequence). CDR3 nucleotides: TGTGCCAGCAGTTTACAGCCCAGAGGCAATCAGCCCCAGCATTTT. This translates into CASSLQPRGNQPQHF.

CDR3 protein: CASSQEVRGNYEQYF. The CDR3 region has the DNA TGTGCCAGCAGCCAGGAGGTCCGAGGAAACTACGAGCAGTACTTC. V and J are TRBV4-2 and TRBJ2-7; D may be TRBD2 (5 bases). V was shortened by 3 bases and J by 3 bases, with 15 bases between the two germline ends. This CDR3 comprises 15 residues. The V gene's germline CDR1 is LGHNA and CDR2 YNFKEQ.

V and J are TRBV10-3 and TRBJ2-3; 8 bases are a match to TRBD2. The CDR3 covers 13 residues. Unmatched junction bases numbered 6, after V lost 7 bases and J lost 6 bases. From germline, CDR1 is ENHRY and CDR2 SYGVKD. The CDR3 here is CAITSGPADTQYF. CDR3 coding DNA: TGTGCCATCACTAGCGGGCCGGCGGATACGCAGTATTTT.

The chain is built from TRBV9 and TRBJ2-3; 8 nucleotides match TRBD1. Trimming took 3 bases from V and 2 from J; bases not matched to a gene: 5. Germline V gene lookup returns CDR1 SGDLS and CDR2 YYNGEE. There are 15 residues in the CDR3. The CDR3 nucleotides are TGTGCCAGCAGCGAAGAGACAGGGGTCACAGATACGCAGTATTTT. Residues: CASSEETGVTDTQYF.

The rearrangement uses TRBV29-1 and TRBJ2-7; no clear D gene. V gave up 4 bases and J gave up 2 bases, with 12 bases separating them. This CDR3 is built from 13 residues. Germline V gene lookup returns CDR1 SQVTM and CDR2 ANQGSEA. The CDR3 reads CSVAPYVPYEQYF. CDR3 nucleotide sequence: TGCAGCGTTGCCCCCTACGTCCCCTACGAGCAGTACTTC.

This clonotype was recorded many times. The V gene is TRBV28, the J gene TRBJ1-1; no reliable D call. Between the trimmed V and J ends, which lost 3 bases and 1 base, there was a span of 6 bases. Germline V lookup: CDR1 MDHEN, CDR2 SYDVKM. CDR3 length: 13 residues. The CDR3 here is CASSFRRNTEAFF. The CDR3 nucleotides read TGTGCCAGCAGTTTTAGGCGGAACACTGAAGCTTTCTTT.

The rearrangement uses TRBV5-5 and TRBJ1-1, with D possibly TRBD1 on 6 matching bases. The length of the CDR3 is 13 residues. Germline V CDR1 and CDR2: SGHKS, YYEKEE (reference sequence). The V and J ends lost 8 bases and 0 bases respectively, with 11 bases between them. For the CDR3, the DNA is TGTGCCAGTTACCAGGGGATGAACACTGAAGCTTTCTTT. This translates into CASYQGMNTEAFF.

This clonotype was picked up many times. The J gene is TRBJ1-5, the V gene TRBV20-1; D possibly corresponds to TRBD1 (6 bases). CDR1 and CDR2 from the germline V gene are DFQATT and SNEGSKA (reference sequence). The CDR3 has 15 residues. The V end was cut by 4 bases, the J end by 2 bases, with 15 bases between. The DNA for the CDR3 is TGCAGTGCTAAGGAGGGGGTTGCCCGCAATCAGCCCCAGCATTTT. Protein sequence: CSAKEGVARNQPQHF.

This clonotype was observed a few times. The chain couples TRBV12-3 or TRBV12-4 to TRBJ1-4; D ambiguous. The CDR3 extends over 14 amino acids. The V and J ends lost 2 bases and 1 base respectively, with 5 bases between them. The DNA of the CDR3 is TGTGCCAGCAGTTTACGAGGAACTAATGAAAAACTGTTTTTT. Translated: CASSLRGTNEKLFF.

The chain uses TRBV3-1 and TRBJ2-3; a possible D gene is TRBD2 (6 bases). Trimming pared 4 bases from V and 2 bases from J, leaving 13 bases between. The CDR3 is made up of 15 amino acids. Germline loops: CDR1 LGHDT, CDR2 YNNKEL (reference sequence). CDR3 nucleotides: TGTGCCAGCAGCCCAGGAGGGTCTTCCACAGATACGCAGTATTTT. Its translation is CASSPGGSSTDTQYF.

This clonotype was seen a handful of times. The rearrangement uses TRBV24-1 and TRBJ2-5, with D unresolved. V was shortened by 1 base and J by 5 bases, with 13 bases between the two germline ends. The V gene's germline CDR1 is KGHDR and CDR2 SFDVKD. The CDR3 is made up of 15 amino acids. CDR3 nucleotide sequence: TGTGCCACCAGTGATTTTGGGTTTGGTGAGGAGACCCAGTACTTC. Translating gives CATSDFGFGEETQYF.

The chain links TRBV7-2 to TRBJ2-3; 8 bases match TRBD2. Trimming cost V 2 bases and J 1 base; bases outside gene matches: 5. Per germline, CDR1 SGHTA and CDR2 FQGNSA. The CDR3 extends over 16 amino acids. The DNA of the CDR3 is TGTGCCAGCAGCTTACTATACGGGGGGGGCACAGATACGCAGTATTTT. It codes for CASSLLYGGGTDTQYF.

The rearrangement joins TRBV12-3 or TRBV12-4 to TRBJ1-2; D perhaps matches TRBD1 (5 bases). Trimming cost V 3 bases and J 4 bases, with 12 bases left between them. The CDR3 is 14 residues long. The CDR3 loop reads CASSFGRQSYGYTF. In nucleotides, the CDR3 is TGTGCCAGCAGTTTCGGGAGACAGTCCTATGGCTACACCTTC.

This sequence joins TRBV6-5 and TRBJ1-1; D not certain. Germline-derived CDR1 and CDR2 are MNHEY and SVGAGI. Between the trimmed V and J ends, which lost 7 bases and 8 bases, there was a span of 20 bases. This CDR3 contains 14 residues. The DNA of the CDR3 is TGTGCCAGCACCCGGGGTCCGACGACCGGGGAAGCTTTCTTT. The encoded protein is CASTRGPTTGEAFF.

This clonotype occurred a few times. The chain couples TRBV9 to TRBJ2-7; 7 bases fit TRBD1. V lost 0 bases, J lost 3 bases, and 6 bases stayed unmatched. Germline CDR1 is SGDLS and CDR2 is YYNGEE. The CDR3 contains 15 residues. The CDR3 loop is CASSVATGTDYEQYF. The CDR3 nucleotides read TGTGCCAGCAGCGTAGCTACAGGGACAGACTACGAGCAGTACTTC.

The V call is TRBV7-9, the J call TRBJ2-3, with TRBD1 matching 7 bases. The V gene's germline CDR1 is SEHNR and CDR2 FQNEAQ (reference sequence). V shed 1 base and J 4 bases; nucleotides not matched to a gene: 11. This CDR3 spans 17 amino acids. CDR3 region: CASSLVPQKGAPDTQYF. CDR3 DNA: TGTGCCAGCAGCTTAGTCCCCCAGAAGGGGGCGCCAGATACGCAGTATTTT.

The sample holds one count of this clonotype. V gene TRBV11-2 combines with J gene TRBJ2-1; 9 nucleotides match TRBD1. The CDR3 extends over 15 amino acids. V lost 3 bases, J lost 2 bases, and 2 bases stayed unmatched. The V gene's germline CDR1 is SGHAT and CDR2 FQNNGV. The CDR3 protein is CASSFYRGPYNEQFF. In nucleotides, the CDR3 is TGTGCCAGCAGCTTCTACAGGGGGCCCTACAATGAGCAGTTCTTC.

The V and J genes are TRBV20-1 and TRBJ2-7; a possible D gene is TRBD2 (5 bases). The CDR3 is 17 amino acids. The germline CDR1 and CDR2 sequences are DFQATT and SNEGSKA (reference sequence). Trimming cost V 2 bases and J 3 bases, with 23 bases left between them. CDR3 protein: CSARRVGSARTLYEQYF. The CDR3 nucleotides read TGCAGTGCTAGAAGGGTGGGGAGCGCGAGAACTCTCTACGAGCAGTACTTC.

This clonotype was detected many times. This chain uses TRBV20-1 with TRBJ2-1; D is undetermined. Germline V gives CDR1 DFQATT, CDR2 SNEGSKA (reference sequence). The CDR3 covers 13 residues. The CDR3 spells CSSSDYPFNEQFF. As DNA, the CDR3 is TGCAGCTCCTCGGATTACCCATTCAATGAGCAGTTCTTC.

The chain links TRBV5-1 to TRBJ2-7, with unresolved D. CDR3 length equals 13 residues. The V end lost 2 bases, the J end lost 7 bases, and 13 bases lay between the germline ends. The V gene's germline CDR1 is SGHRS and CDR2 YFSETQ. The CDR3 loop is CASSLDTPWEQYF. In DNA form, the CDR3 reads TGCGCCAGCAGCTTAGATACACCTTGGGAGCAGTACTTC.

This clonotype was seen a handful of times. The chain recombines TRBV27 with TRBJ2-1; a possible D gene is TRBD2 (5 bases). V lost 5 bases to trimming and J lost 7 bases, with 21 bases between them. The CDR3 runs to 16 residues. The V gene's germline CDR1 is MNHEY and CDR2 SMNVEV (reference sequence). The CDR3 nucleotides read TGTGCCAGCAGTCCCCTGCCGGGAACTACACGAAATGAGCAGTTCTTC. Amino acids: CASSPLPGTTRNEQFF.

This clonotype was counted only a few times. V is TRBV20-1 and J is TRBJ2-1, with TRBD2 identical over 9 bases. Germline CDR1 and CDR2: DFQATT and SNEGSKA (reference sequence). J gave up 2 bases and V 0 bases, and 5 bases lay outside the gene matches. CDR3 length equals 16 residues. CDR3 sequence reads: CSARDPTSGAYNEQFF. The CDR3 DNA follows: TGCAGTGCTAGAGATCCGACTAGCGGTGCCTACAATGAGCAGTTCTTC.

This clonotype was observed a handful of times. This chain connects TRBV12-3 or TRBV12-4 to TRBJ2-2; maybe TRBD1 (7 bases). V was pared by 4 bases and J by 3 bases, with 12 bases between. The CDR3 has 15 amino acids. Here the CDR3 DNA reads TGTGCCAGCAGTTGGGGCGGGACAGACACCGGGGAGCTGTTTTTT. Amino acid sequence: CASSWGGTDTGELFF.

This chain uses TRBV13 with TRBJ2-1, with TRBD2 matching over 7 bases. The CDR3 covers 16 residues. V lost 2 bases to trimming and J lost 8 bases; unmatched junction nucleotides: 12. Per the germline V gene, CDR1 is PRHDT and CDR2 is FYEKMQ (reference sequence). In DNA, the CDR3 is TGTGCCAGCAGCTTAACCCTAGCGGATAGAAGGTATGAGCAGTTCTTC. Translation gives CASSLTLADRRYEQFF.

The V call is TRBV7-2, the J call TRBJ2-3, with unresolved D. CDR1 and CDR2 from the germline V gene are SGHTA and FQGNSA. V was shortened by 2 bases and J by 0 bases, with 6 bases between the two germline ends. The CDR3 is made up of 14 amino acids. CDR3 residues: CASSLYMSTDTQYF. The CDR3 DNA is TGTGCCAGCAGCTTATATATGAGCACAGATACGCAGTATTTT. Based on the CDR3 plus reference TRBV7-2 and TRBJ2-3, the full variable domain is GAGVSQSPSNKVTEKGKDVELRCDPISGHTALYWYRQSLGQGLEFLIYFQGNSAPDKSGLPSDRFSAERTGGSVSTLTIQRTQQEDSAVYLCASSLYMSTDTQYFGPGTRLTVL.

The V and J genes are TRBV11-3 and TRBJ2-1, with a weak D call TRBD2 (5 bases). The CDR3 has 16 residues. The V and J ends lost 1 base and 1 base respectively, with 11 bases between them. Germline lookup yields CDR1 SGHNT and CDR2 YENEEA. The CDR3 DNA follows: TGTGCCAGCAGCTTAGCTCCCCGGGATTCCTACAATGAGCAGTTCTTC. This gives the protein CASSLAPRDSYNEQFF.

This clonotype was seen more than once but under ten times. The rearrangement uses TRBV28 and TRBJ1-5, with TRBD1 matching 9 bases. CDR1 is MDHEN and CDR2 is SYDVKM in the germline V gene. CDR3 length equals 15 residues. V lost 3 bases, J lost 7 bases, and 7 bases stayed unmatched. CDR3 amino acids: CASSLTTGGWQPQHF. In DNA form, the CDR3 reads TGTGCCAGCAGTTTGACCACAGGGGGCTGGCAGCCCCAGCATTTT.

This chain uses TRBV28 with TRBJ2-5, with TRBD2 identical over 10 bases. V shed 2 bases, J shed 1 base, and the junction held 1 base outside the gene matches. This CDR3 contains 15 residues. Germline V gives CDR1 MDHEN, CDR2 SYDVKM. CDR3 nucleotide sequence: TGTGCCAGCAGTTTAAGGACTAGCGGCCAAGAGACCCAGTACTTC. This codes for CASSLRTSGQETQYF.